The source of this T cell receptor (beta chain) is a study of T cells after yellow fever vaccination. Overall study: Preparation of fractions with low cell numbers was performed using SMART-Seq v4 Ultra Low Input. Study observations and caveats: The booster saw the reappearance of most primary-vaccination clones (nearly 98% CD4, around 90% CD8). Highly abundant clonotypes carried over from the bulk population could end up in FACS-sorted repertoires as contaminants.

TCRdb analysed the 5' RACE reads with MiXCR anew, one entry per CDR3 protein. The sample records 250,000 or so distinct CDR3 sequences, over 6.5% being singletons. This CDR3 spans 15 amino acids. Looked up from germline, CDR1 is SGHTA and CDR2 is FQGNSA. V gave up 4 bases and J gave up 7 bases; unmatched junction bases: 5. On this clonotype: Its antigen is not identified.

This TCR derives from a man aged 25 to 45 who received the YFV17D yellow fever vaccine. The chain links TRBV7-2 to TRBJ2-1; 12 bases line up with TRBD2. The sequences come from CD4+ T cells sorted from PBMCs, collected on the day of the yellow fever booster vaccination. The DNA of the CDR3 is TGTGCCAGCAGCTCGACTAGCGGGAGAGGGAATGAGCAGTTCTTC. It encodes CASSSTSGRGNEQFF.